Sequencing of this TCR beta chain was carried out in a study of identical twins. Study-wide results and caveats: It was possible that invariant MAIT and iNKT cells partly confounded the zero-insertion analyses. Beta out-of-frame twin sharing showed a weaker excess.

The CDR3 runs 18 residues. CDR1 is SGHRS and CDR2 is YFSETQ in the germline V gene. V was shortened by 1 base and J by 0 bases, with 14 bases between the two germline ends. Template switching, a step in the protocol, added a universal primer site, and cDNA carried unique molecular identifiers. Using its own MiXCR run on the 5' RACE reads, TCRdb lists one record per CDR3 protein. In the table there are around 490,000 distinct CDR3 sequences, around 15% of which are singletons. This clonotype occurred a few times. Antigen unknown. This sample was also put to use in a study of yellow fever vaccine responses in identical twins. From that study: Twins showed a vaccine T cell response that reportedly seemed partly convergent, partly personalized.

Sample: CD4+ T cells sorted from blood. The sequence derives from a woman in her late teens or twenties in good health. This chain connects TRBV5-1 to TRBJ2-6; D possibly corresponds to TRBD2 (6 bases). Written as DNA, the CDR3 is TGCGCCAGCAGCTTGTGGGCTAGCGAGAGCTCTGGGGCCAACGTCCTGACTTTC. It specifies CASSLWASESSGANVLTF.